The entry that follows covers one T cell receptor (beta chain) sequence. Its specificity is not known. This sample is drawn from a study of blood T cells in healthy people across ages. Study summary: Capture by template switching was about one barcoded beta molecule per two T cells.

The authors ran a second PCR of roughly 6 to 11 cycles using a sample-barcoded 5' primer and a J-beta primer mix. Tags on each cDNA molecule came from a template-switch adaptor with 12 random nucleotides. TCRdb analysed the 5' RACE reads with MiXCR anew, one entry per CDR3 protein. The sample yields hundreds of thousands of distinct CDR3 sequences, 29% seen once. This CDR3 has 13 amino acids. Trimming took off 5 bases at V and 4 bases at J, with 11 bases between the two ends. General study results and limits: More naive CD4+ cells and higher diversity marked long-lived donors relative to aged donors. As age increased, TCR beta diversity per million T cells fell in a roughly linear fashion.

The TCR sequence derives from a woman older than 75 in good health. The sample comprised blood. V gene TRBV12-3 or TRBV12-4 combines with J gene TRBJ1-1; maybe TRBD1 (5 bases). Here the CDR3 reads CASSEAGFTEAFF. The CDR3 DNA reads TGTGCCAGCAGTGAAGCAGGGTTCACTGAAGCTTTCTTT.